This T cell receptor (beta chain) was sequenced in a study of STAT5B mutations in CD4+ large granular lymphocyte leukemia (dated by TCRdb to 2021 to 2024). Notes on the research overall: Among the healthy controls, the CDR3 'QG' motif was associated with a particular HLA allele. The study compared the TCRbeta repertoires of patients with CD4+ T-cell large granular lymphocyte leukemia against the TCRbeta repertoires of healthy blood donors. The purity of purified fractions was confirmed by flow cytometry on FACSCanto II or FACSVerse to exceed 95% among lymphocytes. Study-wide conclusions, independent of this receptor: Greater clonality appeared to be present in CD4-sorted patient repertoires than in healthy CD4+ repertoires, and the difference was retained after the putative leukemic clones were removed. Main leukemic clonotypes were private to each patient, although about a quarter of the main leukemic clonotypes were found at low frequency in the non-leukemic repertoires of other patients. TRBV06-family usage was enriched among the top patient clones (8/27) compared with healthy controls (2/35). Data were not HLA-matched; higher clonality in CD4+ versus CD8+ T-LGLL could reflect the relatively small sample size.

The healthy controls were 30 to 45 blood donors, and the buffy coats of these donors were supplied by the Finnish Red Cross blood service. All TCR-sequenced material derived from peripheral blood: patient blood samples and healthy donor buffy coats. Peripheral blood mononuclear cells were isolated by Ficoll-Hypaque gradient centrifugation. CD4+ cells were purified magnetically from the buffy coats of healthy controls. Genomic DNA was extracted using the Gentra Puregene Cell and Tissue kit, and a Qubit 2.0 fluorometer was used to quantify it. V loses 3 bases, J loses 1 base, and the germline ends lie 11 bases apart. CDR1 and CDR2 are drawn from the germline V gene: MDHEN, SYDVKM. From cysteine to phenylalanine, the CDR3 is 15 amino acids long. Only the CDR3 DNA is retained, 45 bases long and in frame from the first base. On this clone itself: Its antigen has not been determined. No base quality information exists; no much larger clone differs at one position.

The immunoSEQ assay at survey resolution was applied to genomic DNA for sequencing of TCRbeta rearrangements. In the paper's pipeline: In the TCR sequencing data, the lowest productive clonotype frequency that could be detected was 2.59 x 10-5. Only productive TCRbeta rearrangements, meaning sequences that were complete and in-frame, were kept for the analyses. Sample clonality was computed as Simpson clonality in the immunoSEQ Analyzer version 3.0. Clones were categorized by frequency as very rare, small, medium, large (1-20%) or hyperexpanded (>20%). Generation probabilities were estimated with OLGA 1.2.3, V-gene circos plots were made with VDJtools, specificities were looked up in VDJdb, and CDR3 motifs were identified with GLIPH. This is the immuneACCESS table as TCRdb keeps it, with only in-frame sequences that have V and J called. A part of the clones is gone; compared with another copy, unresolved V genes explain less than half, and the rest is unexplained. That table furnishes V, J and clone size, whereas the DNA furnished D and trimming. This sample holds 32,000 or so clones; 70% to 90% were observed only once. In total, the top ten clones hold 3.4% of the sample.

This receptor chain uses TRBV28 and TRBJ2-3; a weak D assignment points to TRBD2 (5 bases agree). This sequence originates from a human donor in good health. Specimen: CD4+ T cells from blood buffy coats. CDR3 loop: CASSLVGVGTDTQYF. Here is the DNA: TGTGCCAGCAGTTTGGTGGGAGTCGGCACAGATACGCAGTATTTT. When the CDR3 is completed using the reference TRBV28 and TRBJ2-3 genes on either side, the full variable domain is DVKVTQSSRYLVKRTGEKVFLECVQDMDHENMFWYRQDPGLGLRLIYFSYDVKMKEKGDIPEGYSVSREKKERFSLILESASTNQTSMYLCASSLVGVGTDTQYFGPGTRLTVL.